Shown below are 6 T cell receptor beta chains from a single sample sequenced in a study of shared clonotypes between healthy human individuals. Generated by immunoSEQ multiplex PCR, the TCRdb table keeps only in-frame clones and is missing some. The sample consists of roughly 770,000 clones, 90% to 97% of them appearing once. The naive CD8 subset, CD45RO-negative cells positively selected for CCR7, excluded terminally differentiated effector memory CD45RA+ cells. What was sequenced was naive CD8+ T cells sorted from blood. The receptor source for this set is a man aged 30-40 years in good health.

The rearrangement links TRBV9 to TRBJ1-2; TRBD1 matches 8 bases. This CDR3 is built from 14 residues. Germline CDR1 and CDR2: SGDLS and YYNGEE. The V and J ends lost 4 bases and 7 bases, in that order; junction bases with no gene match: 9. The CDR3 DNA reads TGTGCCAGCAGCTATTCGGACAGGGTCGGTGGCTACACCTTC. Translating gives CASSYSDRVGGYTF.

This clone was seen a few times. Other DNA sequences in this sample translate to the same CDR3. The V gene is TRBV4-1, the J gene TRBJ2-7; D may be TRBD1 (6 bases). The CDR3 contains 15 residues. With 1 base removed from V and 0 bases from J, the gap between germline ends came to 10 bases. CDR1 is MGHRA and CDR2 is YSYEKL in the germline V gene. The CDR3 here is CASSQGQGSSYEQYF. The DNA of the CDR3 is TGCGCCAGCAGCCAAGGGCAGGGGAGCTCCTACGAGCAGTACTTC.

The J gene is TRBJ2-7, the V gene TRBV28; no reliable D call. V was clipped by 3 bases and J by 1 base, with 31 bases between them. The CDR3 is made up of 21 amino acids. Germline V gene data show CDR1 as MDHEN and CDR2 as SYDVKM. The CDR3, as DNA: TGTGCCAGCAGTTTTGGTCCAAAGGCAAACATCATAACGCCGAATTCCTACGAGCAGTACTTC. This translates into CASSFGPKANIITPNSYEQYF. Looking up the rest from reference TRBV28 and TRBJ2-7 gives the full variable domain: DVKVTQSSRYLVKRTGEKVFLECVQDMDHENMFWYRQDPGLGLRLIYFSYDVKMKEKGDIPEGYSVSREKKERFSLILESASTNQTSMYLCASSFGPKANIITPNSYEQYFGPGTRLTVT.

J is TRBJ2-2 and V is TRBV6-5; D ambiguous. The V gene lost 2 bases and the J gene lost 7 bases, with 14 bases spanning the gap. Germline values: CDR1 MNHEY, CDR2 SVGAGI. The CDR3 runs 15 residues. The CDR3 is CASSYVATANGELFF. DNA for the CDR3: TGTGCCAGCAGTTACGTGGCTACGGCCAACGGGGAGCTGTTTTTT.

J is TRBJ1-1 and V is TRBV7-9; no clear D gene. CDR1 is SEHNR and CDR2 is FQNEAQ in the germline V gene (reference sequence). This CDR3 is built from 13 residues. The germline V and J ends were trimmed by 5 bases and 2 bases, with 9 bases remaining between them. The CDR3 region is CASSAPANTEAFF. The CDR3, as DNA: TGTGCCAGCAGCGCCCCAGCAAACACTGAAGCTTTCTTT.

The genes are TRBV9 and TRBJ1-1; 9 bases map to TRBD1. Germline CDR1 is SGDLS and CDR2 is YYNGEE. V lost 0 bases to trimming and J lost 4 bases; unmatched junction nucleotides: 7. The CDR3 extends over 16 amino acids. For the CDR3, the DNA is TGTGCCAGCAGCGTAGACGGGACAGGGAGGGTCACTGAAGCTTTCTTT. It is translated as CASSVDGTGRVTEAFF.